The rows below give T cell receptor beta chains drawn from one sample of a study of T cells in narcolepsy. The protocol was immunoSEQ multiplex PCR, while the TCRdb copy is restricted to in-frame clones and leaves out a portion. The repertoire consists of over 25,000 clones, with roughly 79% occurring once and the leading ten covering about 4%. The sample consisted of memory (CD45RA-) CD4+ T cells from blood. The receptors were gathered from a human donor in good health. Each CDR3 is given with its conserved first and last residue. Each record gives: V gene, clone size, D gene, J gene, CDR3 DNA, CDR3 protein. A D gene is named only where the DNA matches it firmly. Some rows mark clone size as missing; the rest say once, few, many or name a class of expanded clone.

>TRBV5-1|once|NA|TRBJ2-1
TGCGCCAGCAGCTTGAGCGTGTATGAGCAGTTCTTC
CASSLSVYEQFF
>TRBV7-2|few|NA|TRBJ1-1
TGTGCCAGCAGCTTGAGGTTTTGGACTGGGACGCAGGGGTTAAGGGCTTTCTTT
CASSLRFWTGTQGLRAFF
>TRBV30|NA|NA|TRBJ1-5
TGTGCCTGGAGTAGAAGGGGGAGCTCCAATCAGCCCCAGCATTTT
CAWSRRGSSNQPQHF
>TRBV27|NA|TRBD2|TRBJ2-3
TGTGCCAGCAGTTTGAGGCTAGCGGGGATATCTAGCACAGATACGCAGTATTTT
CASSLRLAGISSTDTQYF
>TRBV5-5|NA|NA|TRBJ1-5
TGTGCCAGCAGCTTGGTTTCAGGGGAGAATCAGCCCCAGCATTTT
CASSLVSGENQPQHF
>TRBV6-7|NA|NA|TRBJ1-4
TGTGCCAGCAGTTACATGGGGGATGAAAAACTGTTTTTT
CASSYMGDEKLFF
>TRBV5-1|once|NA|TRBJ2-1
TGCGCCAGCAGCATGTACAATGAGCAGTTCTTC
CASSMYNEQFF
>TRBV19|few|NA|TRBJ1-3
TGTGCCACCTCGCCGGGGATCTCTGGAAACACCATATATTTT
CATSPGISGNTIYF
>TRBV19|NA|NA|TRBJ1-1
TGTGCCAGTAGTATAGAGCCTACAGGGTTGCCTGAAGCTTTCTTT
CASSIEPTGLPEAFF
>TRBV19|NA|NA|TRBJ1-6
TGTGCCAGTAGTATTGGTCGGCGGACTAATTCACCCCTCCACTTT
CASSIGRRTNSPLHF
>TRBV27|once|NA|TRBJ2-7
TGTGCCAGCAGTCCACGCCCGGGAATCTCCTACGAGCAGTACTTC
CASSPRPGISYEQYF
>TRBV6-5|NA|NA|TRBJ2-7
TGTGCCAGCAGTTACTCTCCAGGGCGGGTCTACGAGCAGTACTTC
CASSYSPGRVYEQYF
>TRBV6-6|few|NA|TRBJ1-3
TGTGCCAGCAGGGACGATTCCCGAGGAAACACCATATATTTT
CASRDDSRGNTIYF
>TRBV11-2|NA|NA|TRBJ2-7
TGTGCCAGCAGCTTAGGCCTCTTGCCTTCCTACGAGCAGTACTTC
CASSLGLLPSYEQYF
>TRBV21-1|once|NA|TRBJ1-5
TGTGCCAGCAGCGGGGGGAGGACGCAGCCCCAGCATTTT
CASSGGRTQPQHF
>TRBV19|NA|NA|TRBJ1-3
TGTGCCAGTAGACCGGACAGAATCTCTGGAAACACCATATATTTT
CASRPDRISGNTIYF
>TRBV5-1|NA|NA|TRBJ2-3
TGTGCCAGCATCAGAAGGACGCTCACAGATACGCAGTATTTT
CASIRRTLTDTQYF
>TRBV11-3|few|TRBD2|TRBJ2-1
TGTGCCAGCAGCTTACGTCCTAGCGGGAGCCTGTCCTACAATGAGCAGTTCTTC
CASSLRPSGSLSYNEQFF
>TRBV7-9|once|TRBD2|TRBJ2-7
TGTGCCAGCAGCTTAGGGTCGGGCGGGAGGTCCTACGAGCAGTACTTC
CASSLGSGGRSYEQYF
>TRBV10-3|NA|TRBD1|TRBJ1-1
TGTGCCATCAGTGAGGGACAGGGCGGGGGTGAAGCTTTCTTT
CAISEGQGGGEAFF
>TRBV5-6|NA|NA|TRBJ1-2
TGTGCCAGCAGCTTGGGGGCAGCCCTAAATTTTAACTATGGCTACACCTTC
CASSLGAALNFNYGYTF
>TRBV7-9|NA|TRBD2|TRBJ2-7
TGTGCCAGCAGAAAAGACGGTAGCGGGAACTACGAGCAGTACTTC
CASRKDGSGNYEQYF
>TRBV4-2|NA|TRBD2|TRBJ2-7
TGTGCCAGCAGCCAGTCTAGCGGTAGGTATGGGTACGAGCAGTACTTC
CASSQSSGRYGYEQYF
>TRBV29-1|NA|NA|TRBJ1-4
TGCAGCGTCAGGGTAAATACTAATGAAAAACTGTTTTTT
CSVRVNTNEKLFF
>TRBV27|NA|NA|TRBJ1-5
TGTGCCAGCAGTTTAGAGGGGGGCGCGGTTCAGCCCCAGCATTTT
CASSLEGGAVQPQHF
>TRBV6-6|NA|NA|TRBJ2-7
TGTGCCAGCAGTTTTACAGGGAACTACGAGCAGTACTTC
CASSFTGNYEQYF
>TRBV11-2|NA|NA|TRBJ1-3
TGTGCCAGCAGCTTATTGGGATTCTCTGGAAACACCATATATTTT
CASSLLGFSGNTIYF
>TRBV30|NA|NA|TRBJ1-3
TGTGCCTGGAGTTCCGGGGGCGGCTTAGGAAGACCCATATATTTT
CAWSSGGGLGRPIYF
>TRBV13|NA|TRBD2|TRBJ2-5
TGTGCCAGCAGCCAACAGCCCCCACTAGCGGGAGGGCCCGAGACCCAGTACTTC
CASSQQPPLAGGPETQYF
>TRBV5-1|NA|NA|TRBJ1-1
TGCGCCAGCAGCTTGGGCGAGGGCTTCACTGAAGCTTTCTTT
CASSLGEGFTEAFF
>TRBV10-1|NA|NA|TRBJ2-5
TGCGCCAGCAGTGAGGGTCGGTTTAGGGCGGAGACCCAGTACTTC
CASSEGRFRAETQYF
>TRBV5-6|NA|TRBD2|TRBJ2-1
TGTGCCAGCAGCTTAGGAGAATTGAGACTAGCGGGTAATGAGCAGTTCTTC
CASSLGELRLAGNEQFF
>TRBV6-5|NA|NA|TRBJ1-3
TGTGCCAGCAGACCCCGGCCACAGGGCTCGGACACCATATATTTT
CASRPRPQGSDTIYF
>TRBV5-1|few|TRBD2|TRBJ2-7
TGCGCCAGCAGCCCTGGACTAGTTCTCTACGAGCAGTACTTC
CASSPGLVLYEQYF
>TRBV7-9|NA|NA|TRBJ1-3
TGTGCCAGCAGCTCCCAGGGTAATTCTGGAAACACCATATATTTT
CASSSQGNSGNTIYF
>TRBV27|once|TRBD1|TRBJ1-1
TGTGCCAGCCAGGGACAGGGGATGAACACTGAAGCTTTCTTT
CASQGQGMNTEAFF
>TRBV6-1|NA|NA|TRBJ1-5
TGTGCCAGCAGTTTACGCGGCAATCAGCCCCAGCATTTT
CASSLRGNQPQHF
>TRBV11-1|NA|NA|TRBJ2-7
TGTGCCAGCAGCCACGGACGCGACTACGAGCAGTACTTC
CASSHGRDYEQYF
>TRBV2|once|NA|TRBJ1-2
TGTGCCAGCAAAAGGGACGTAGATGGCTACACCTTC
CASKRDVDGYTF
>TRBV7-9|NA|TRBD1|TRBJ1-1
TGTGCCAGCACCGAGACAGGGGACAACACTGAAGCTTTCTTT
CASTETGDNTEAFF